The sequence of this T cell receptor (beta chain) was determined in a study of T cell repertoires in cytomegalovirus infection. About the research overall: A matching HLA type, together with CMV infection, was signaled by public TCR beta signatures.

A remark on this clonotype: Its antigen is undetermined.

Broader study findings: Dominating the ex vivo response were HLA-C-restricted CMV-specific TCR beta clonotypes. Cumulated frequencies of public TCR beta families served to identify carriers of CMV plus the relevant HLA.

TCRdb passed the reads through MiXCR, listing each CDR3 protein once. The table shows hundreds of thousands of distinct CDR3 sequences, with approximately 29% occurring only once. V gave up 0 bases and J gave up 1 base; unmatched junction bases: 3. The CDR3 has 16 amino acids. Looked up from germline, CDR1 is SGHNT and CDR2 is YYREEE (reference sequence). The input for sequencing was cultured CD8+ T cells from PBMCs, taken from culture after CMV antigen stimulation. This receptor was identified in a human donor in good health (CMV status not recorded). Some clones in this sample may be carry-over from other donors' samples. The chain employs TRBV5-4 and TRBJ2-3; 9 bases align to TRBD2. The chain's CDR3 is CASSLARLAGTDTQYF. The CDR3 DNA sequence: TGTGCCAGCAGCTTGGCGAGACTAGCGGGCACAGATACGCAGTATTTT.